What follows describes a single T cell receptor (beta chain). No cognate antigen has been identified for it. A junction end diverges from the germline sequence, so it may reflect a read error. The CDR3 covers 15 residues, taking in both the cysteine and the phenylalanine. Left in the record is the CDR3 DNA by itself, 45 bases read in frame from the first base. The germline V gene (reference sequence) supplies CDR1 GTSNPN and CDR2 SVGIG. The data belong to a study of cytomegalovirus exposure and HLA in healthy donors (dated by TCRdb to 2017 to 2019). Background on the whole study: An earlier analysis of some 620 of the donors reported 276 Gb of sequence data and some 110 million unique TCR beta sequences obtained from 180 million or so T cells. A later analysis re-analyzed previously published TCR beta repertoires from several hundred donors and added high-resolution HLA genotyping to study TCR occurrence patterns. Using immunosequencing, the study profiled T cell repertoires from 666 subjects and related those repertoires to cytomegalovirus serostatus. Genome-wide SNP genotypes for about 55% of the roughly 670 donors were used in a later genetic analysis, which treated that subset as a discovery cohort. Among the roughly 390 genotyped donors, around 81% belonged to the genetic ancestry cluster associated with self-reported Caucasian donors. Every repertoire in the discovery cohort had been generated on one and the same sequencing platform. Along with the approximately 620-subject first cohort, a separate validation cohort of over a hundred different subjects was used. Around 330 gigabases of sequencing data and tens of millions of unique TCR sequences made up an early release that covered over 550 HLA-typed donors. Class I and class II HLA loci were covered by the typing at four-digit resolution. The study combined high-throughput TCR immunosequencing, statistical association of individual TCRs with disease status, and machine learning to predict cytomegalovirus infection status. Typing coverage varied by locus: 629-630 donors for A, B, C, DRB1 and DQB1; roughly 510 for DQA1; around 610 for DPA1; approximately 450 for DPB1. In the later analysis, no new phenotypic data were used to find candidate immune exposures; instead, reliance was placed on TCR beta sequences and their occurrence across donors. The study aimed to test whether signatures of past pathogen exposure could be identified by cataloging public T cell receptors. To decide whether each TCR beta V gene segment behaved as functional or pseudogenic, an earlier analysis of some 580 of the donors relied on high-throughput TCR beta sequencing. Donor age, sex, ethnicity and CMV serostatus were compiled together with the repertoire data. Because of strong linkage in the cohort, roughly five DR-DQ haplotypes were treated as single units for association and clustering. On average, approximately 250,000 unique TCR beta nucleotide sequences were sequenced per donor among a few hundred genotyped donors of the cohort, with around 19% of those sequences being non-productive.

Findings and caveats that apply to the study as a whole: A later genetic analysis associated a missense DCLRE1C variant with V-gene and J-gene trimming of TCR beta chains, and an independent cohort replicated the association. Some IMGT-functional V segments, including TRBV6-2 and TRBV6-3, could not be distinguished by the 87-base-pair reads and were therefore excluded. For the cohort, immune exposure information was limited to CMV serostatus. A further reported finding was that TCR beta sequences accurately predicted the HLA-A and HLA-B alleles for most subjects in the first cohort. Roughly uniform sequencing depth across donors was assumed in presence/absence analyses, although this assumption may not hold. Across donors, most TCR sequences were observed very rarely, whereas some public TCRs were present in many individuals. Compared with equally common non-associated chains, HLA-associated TCR beta chains in a later analysis were more clonally expanded and had lower generation probabilities. In a later analysis, the rate of TCR association differed among HLA loci, with DRB1 alleles having the most associated TCRs and HLA-C alleles having the fewest. In vitro tests confirmed that a few of the cytomegalovirus-associated TCR beta chains recognize cytomegalovirus antigens. Correlated functional status among segregating V segments might reflect linkage disequilibrium, but an unknown experimental factor could not be ruled out. Because counts were too low, under 20 rarely observed V segments, including chromosome 9 orphons, were left out of the earlier analysis of roughly 600 of the donors. In a later genetic analysis, fewer N-insertions in productive TCRs were reported among donors in an Asian-associated ancestry cluster than the approximately 630-donor mean. Most CMV-associated TCR beta chains appeared to be HLA-restricted in a later analysis, and the HLA associations seemed to be driven largely by CMV exposure. A group of highly shared sequence variants was considered likely to be a technical artifact of the sequencing pipeline. In a later analysis, several top co-occurrence clusters were reported to appear linked to parvovirus B19, influenza, CMV and Epstein-Barr virus. The study listed 164 TCR beta chains as associated with cytomegalovirus. Assigning TCR associations to individual alleles was difficult when HLA alleles, especially DR and DQ, strongly co-occurred. In an earlier analysis of fewer than 700 of the donors, most TCR beta V segments appeared in productive rearrangements about 87% or about 30% of the time, broadly matching IMGT annotations. At a false discovery rate of 0.05, a later analysis linked fewer than 20,000 TCR beta sequences to specific HLA alleles. The classifier was reported to diagnose cytomegalovirus status with high specificity and sensitivity in both the original and validation cohorts. According to the authors, the approach could potentially be generalized to other disease states and immunological phenotypes. Because some donors lacked HLA typing at each locus, the association tests relied only on the typed subset. In this cohort, only TCR beta chains were sequenced, and detectable features were limited by the absence of alpha or paired-chain data.

The cohort consisted of 650 to 850 healthy bone marrow donors. At the time of sampling, all cohort members were nominally healthy, though unrecorded immune exposures were likely present. The donor tested CMV seronegative, placing the donor among the 352 seronegative members of the cohort. A peripheral blood sample was provided by each donor, and peripheral blood mononuclear cells were used for TCR beta sequencing. Genomic DNA extraction from the blood cell samples was performed with the Qiagen DNeasy Blood Extraction Kit. The library was generated by the immunoSEQ multiplex PCR assay. The multiplex PCR relied on a mix of 60 forward primers for TCR Vbeta segments and 13 reverse primers for TCR Jbeta segments. The CDR3 region of rearranged TCR beta genes was amplified from genomic DNA with a multiplex PCR assay. The Illumina HiSeq System was used to sequence the amplified TCR beta libraries as 87-base-pair reads. The original methods were these. A later analysis counted about 82 million unique TCR beta chains across the 666 repertoires, and 9.5 million to 11 million of these chains were shared by at least two donors. To remove PCR and sequencing errors, raw reads were error-corrected and collapsed into unique sequences using a nearest-neighbor algorithm that merged closely related sequences. To assign V, D and J gene segments, CDR3 sequences were aligned to IMGT reference sequences. For a sequence to be retained, at least a six-nucleotide match to both a V gene segment and a J gene segment was required. A rearrangement was called productive if the CDR3 had no stop codons and remained in frame with V and J, and every other rearrangement was called non-productive. Following IMGT convention, CDR3 was defined as the stretch from the second conserved V-encoded cysteine up to the conserved J-encoded phenylalanine. The earlier analysis of about 590 of the donors excluded sequences that lacked an unambiguous match to a single V gene segment. In an earlier analysis of 587 of the donors, V segments were called functional above 56.7% productive rearrangements and were called segregating when the between-donor standard deviation exceeded 5%. A statistical classification framework was developed to diagnose cytomegalovirus status using the catalog of TCR beta chain sequences. In a later analysis, V and J genes were assigned by comparing TCR nucleotide sequences against IMGT/GENE-DB human TR gene sequences. The TCRdist pipeline was used in a later analysis to assign CDR3 sequences and most-parsimonious VDJ recombination scenarios. A later analysis defined each TCR beta chain by its CDR3 amino acid sequence plus V-gene family, and excluded reads lacking a unique V-gene family. To address suspected cross-contamination and a sequencing artifact, a later analysis removed 592 highly shared, low-generation-probability nucleotide sequences. In a later analysis, a clonal expansion index for each public chain was calculated from normalized within-repertoire ranks of inferred template counts. Generation probabilities in a later analysis came from a VDJ recombination model fitted to out-of-frame rearrangements, and those results were checked against IGoR. In a later analysis, TCR-TCR, TCR-HLA and TCR-CMV co-occurrence was scored with hypergeometric tests, and a repertoire-size bias correction was applied to TCR pairs. False discovery rates were estimated in a later analysis by permuting HLA or CMV assignments 20 times. A later analysis grouped co-occurring TCRs with DBSCAN, adding TCRdist sequence similarity when clustering within HLA-allele-positive subsets. Repertoires with fewer than 30,000 or more than 120,000 public chains, plus five repertoires with anomalous nucleotide sharing, were excluded from co-occurrence clustering. TCRdb mirrors the immuneACCESS table, restricted to in-frame sequences. Some clones are absent from its copies; in checked studies, under half trace to an unresolved V gene, and the reason for the others is unknown. The D gene and trimming were derived from the DNA, and the V and J assignments and clone size from that table. The record for this sample contains about 200,000 clones. The ten most abundant clones make up approximately 0.74% of the sample.

Sequenced material: PBMCs. The chain uses TRBV30 and TRBJ2-1; TRBD2 is perhaps the D gene, given 5 matching bases. This receptor was taken from a boy younger than 18 in good health and CMV-seronegative. The nucleotide sequence reads as follows: TGTGCTTGGAGTGTACGACCTAGCTCGGGCAATGGGCAGTTCTTC. Its protein reads: CAWSVRPSSGNGQFF.